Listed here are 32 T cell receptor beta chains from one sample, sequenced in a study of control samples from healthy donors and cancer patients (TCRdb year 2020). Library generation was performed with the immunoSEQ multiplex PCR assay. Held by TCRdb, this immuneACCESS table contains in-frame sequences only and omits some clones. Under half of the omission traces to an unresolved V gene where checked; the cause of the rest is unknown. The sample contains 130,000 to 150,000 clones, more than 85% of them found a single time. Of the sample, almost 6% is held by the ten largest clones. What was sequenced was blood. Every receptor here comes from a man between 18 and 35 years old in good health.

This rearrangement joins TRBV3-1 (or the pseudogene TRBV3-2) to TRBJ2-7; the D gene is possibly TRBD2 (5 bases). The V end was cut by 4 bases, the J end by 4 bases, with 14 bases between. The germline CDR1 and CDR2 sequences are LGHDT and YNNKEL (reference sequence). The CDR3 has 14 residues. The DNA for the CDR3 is TGTGCCAGCAGCCCACCGGCGCGGGTTTACGAGCAGTACTTC. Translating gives CASSPPARVYEQYF.

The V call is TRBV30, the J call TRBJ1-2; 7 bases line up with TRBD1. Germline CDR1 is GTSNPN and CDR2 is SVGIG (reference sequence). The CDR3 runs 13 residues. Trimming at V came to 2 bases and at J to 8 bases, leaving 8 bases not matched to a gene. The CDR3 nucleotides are TGTGCCTGGAGTCATGACAGGGTGGGCGGCTACACCTTC. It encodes CAWSHDRVGGYTF.

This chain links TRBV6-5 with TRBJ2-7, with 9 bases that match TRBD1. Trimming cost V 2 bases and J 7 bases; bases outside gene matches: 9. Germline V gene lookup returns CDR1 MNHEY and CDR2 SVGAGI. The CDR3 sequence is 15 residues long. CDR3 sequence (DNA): TGTGCCAGCAGTTACGCCACAGGGGGCACGGGGGAGCAGTACTTC. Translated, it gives CASSYATGGTGEQYF.

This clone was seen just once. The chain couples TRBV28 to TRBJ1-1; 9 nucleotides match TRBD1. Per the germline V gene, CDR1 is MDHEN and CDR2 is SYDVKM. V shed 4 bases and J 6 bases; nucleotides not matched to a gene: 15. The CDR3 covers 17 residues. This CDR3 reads CASSSPGQGFNFAEAFF. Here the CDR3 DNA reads TGTGCCAGCAGTTCACCGGGACAGGGTTTTAACTTTGCTGAAGCTTTCTTT. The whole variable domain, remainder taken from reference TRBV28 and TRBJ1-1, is DVKVTQSSRYLVKRTGEKVFLECVQDMDHENMFWYRQDPGLGLRLIYFSYDVKMKEKGDIPEGYSVSREKKERFSLILESASTNQTSMYLCASSSPGQGFNFAEAFFGQGTRLTVV.

The CDR3 loop reads CASSLERVNTEAFF. For the CDR3, the DNA is TGCGCCAGCAGCTTGGAAAGAGTGAACACTGAAGCTTTCTTT. The chain couples TRBV5-1 to TRBJ1-1; D unclear. The CDR3 length is 14 residues. Trimming stripped 0 bases from V and 0 bases from J, with 6 bases between. Germline lookup yields CDR1 SGHRS and CDR2 YFSETQ.

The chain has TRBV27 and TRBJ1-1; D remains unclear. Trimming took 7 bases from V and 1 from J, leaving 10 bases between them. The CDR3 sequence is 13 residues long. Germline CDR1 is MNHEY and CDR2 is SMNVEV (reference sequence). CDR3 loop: CASTPRGNTEAFF. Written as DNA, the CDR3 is TGTGCCAGCACCCCCCGGGGGAACACTGAAGCTTTCTTT.

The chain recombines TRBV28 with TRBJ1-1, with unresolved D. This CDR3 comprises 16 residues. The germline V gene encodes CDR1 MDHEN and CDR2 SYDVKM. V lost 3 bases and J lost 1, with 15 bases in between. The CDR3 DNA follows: TGTGCCAGCAGTTTCAAACCTGGGCAGAGGAACACTGAAGCTTTCTTT. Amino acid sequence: CASSFKPGQRNTEAFF.

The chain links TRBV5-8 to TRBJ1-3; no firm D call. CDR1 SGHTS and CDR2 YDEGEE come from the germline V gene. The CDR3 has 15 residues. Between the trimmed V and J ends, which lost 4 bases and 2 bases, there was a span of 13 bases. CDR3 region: CASSRYETPGNTIYF. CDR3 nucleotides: TGTGCCAGCAGCCGGTACGAGACGCCTGGAAACACCATATATTTT.

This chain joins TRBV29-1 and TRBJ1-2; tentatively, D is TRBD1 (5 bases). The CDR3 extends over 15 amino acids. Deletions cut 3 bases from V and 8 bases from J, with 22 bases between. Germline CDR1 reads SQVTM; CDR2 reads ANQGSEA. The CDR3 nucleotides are TGCAGCGTTGAGCCAACGCCGGGACCGGCAAGGGGCTACACCTTC. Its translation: CSVEPTPGPARGYTF.

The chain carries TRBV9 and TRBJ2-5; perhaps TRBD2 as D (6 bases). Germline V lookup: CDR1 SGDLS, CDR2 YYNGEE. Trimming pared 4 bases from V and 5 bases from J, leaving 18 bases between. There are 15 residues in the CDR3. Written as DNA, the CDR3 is TGTGCCAGCAGCCCCCGAACAGCTAGCGTGGAGACCCAGTACTTC. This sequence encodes CASSPRTASVETQYF.

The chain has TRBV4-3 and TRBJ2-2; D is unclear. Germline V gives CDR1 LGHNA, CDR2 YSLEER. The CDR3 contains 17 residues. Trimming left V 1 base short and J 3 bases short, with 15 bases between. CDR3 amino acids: CASSQVLGTSYTGELFF. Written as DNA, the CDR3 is TGCGCCAGCAGCCAAGTCTTGGGAACTTCCTACACCGGGGAGCTGTTTTTT.

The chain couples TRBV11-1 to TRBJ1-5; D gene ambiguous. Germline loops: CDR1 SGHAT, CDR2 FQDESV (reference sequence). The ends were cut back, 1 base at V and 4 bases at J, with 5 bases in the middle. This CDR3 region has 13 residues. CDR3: CASSLGLNQPQHF. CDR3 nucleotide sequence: TGTGCCAGCAGCTTAGGCCTTAATCAGCCCCAGCATTTT.

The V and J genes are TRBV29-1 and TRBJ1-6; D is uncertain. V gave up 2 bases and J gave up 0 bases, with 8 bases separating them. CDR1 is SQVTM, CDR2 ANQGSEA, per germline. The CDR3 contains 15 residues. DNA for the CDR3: TGCAGCGTTGAACAGACGAGCTCCTATAATTCACCCCTCCACTTT. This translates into CSVEQTSSYNSPLHF.

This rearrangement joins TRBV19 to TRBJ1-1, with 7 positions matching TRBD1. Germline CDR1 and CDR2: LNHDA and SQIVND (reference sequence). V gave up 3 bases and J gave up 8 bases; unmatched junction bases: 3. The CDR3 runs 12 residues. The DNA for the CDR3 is TGTGCCAGTAGTATCGGGACAGCCGAAGCTTTCTTT. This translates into CASSIGTAEAFF.

The CDR3 nucleotides read TGTGCCAGCAGCTTGGGTGGAACGGGCTCTGGAAACACCATATATTTT. Translation: CASSLGGTGSGNTIYF. The chain couples TRBV5-6 to TRBJ1-3; D is uncertain. This CDR3 has 16 residues. Trimming took 0 bases from V and 0 from J, leaving 10 bases between them. Germline CDR1 reads SGHDT; CDR2 reads YYEEEE.

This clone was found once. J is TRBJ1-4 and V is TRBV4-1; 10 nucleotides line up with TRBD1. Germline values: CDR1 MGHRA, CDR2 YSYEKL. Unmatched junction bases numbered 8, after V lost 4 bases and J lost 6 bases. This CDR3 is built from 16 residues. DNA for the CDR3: TGCGCCAGCAGCCTAAGGGGGGGGACAGGGGATGAAAAACTGTTTTTT. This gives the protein CASSLRGGTGDEKLFF.

The CDR3 is CASSVRDADNSPLHF. For the CDR3, the DNA is TGTGCCAGTAGTGTCCGGGACGCCGATAATTCACCCCTCCACTTT. The chain employs TRBV19 and TRBJ1-6; the D gene is possibly TRBD1 (5 bases). V dropped 5 bases and J dropped 5 bases, with 13 bases sitting between them. Germline assignment: CDR1 LNHDA and CDR2 SQIVND (reference sequence). The CDR3 totals 15 residues.

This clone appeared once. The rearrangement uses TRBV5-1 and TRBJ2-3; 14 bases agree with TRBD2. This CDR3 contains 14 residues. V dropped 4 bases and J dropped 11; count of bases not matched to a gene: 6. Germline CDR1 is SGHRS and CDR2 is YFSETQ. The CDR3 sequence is CASSTGTSGRQQYF. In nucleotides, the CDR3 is TGCGCCAGCAGCACCGGGACTAGCGGGAGACAGCAGTATTTT.

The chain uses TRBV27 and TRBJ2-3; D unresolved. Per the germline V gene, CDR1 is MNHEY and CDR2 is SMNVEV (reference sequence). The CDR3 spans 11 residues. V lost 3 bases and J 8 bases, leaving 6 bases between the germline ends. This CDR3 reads CASSFGGTQYF. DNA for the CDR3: TGTGCCAGCAGTTTTGGTGGTACGCAGTATTTT.

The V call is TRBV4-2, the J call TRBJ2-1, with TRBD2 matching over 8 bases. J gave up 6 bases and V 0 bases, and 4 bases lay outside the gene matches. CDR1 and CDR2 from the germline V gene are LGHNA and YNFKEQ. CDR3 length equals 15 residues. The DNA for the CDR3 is TGTGCCAGCAGCCAAGATTTGCTAGCGGGCAATGAGCAGTTCTTC. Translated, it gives CASSQDLLAGNEQFF.

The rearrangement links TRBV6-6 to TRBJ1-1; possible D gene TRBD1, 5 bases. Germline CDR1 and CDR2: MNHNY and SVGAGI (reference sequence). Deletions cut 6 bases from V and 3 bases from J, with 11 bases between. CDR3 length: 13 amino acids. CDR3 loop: CASSLEGDTEAFF. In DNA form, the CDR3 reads TGTGCCAGCAGCCTGGAAGGGGACACTGAAGCTTTCTTT.

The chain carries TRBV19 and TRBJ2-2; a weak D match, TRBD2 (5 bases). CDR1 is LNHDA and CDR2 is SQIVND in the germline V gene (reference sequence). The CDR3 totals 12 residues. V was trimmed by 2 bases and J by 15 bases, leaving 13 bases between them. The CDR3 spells CASSIWGAGVFF. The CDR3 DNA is TGTGCCAGTAGTATATGGGGAGCCGGGGTGTTTTTT.

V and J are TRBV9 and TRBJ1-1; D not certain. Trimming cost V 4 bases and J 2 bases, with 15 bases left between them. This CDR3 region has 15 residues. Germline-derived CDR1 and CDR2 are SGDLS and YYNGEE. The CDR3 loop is CASSPFQMGNTEAFF. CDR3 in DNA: TGTGCCAGCAGCCCATTCCAAATGGGAAACACTGAAGCTTTCTTT.

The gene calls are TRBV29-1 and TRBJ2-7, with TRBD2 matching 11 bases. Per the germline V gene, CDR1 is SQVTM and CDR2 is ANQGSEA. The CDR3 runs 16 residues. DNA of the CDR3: TGCAGTGCTGGAGGGGCTAGCGGGAGGAAACCCTACGAGCAGTACTTC. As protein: CSAGGASGRKPYEQYF.

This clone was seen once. The CDR3 nucleotides are TGTGCCAGCAGTGATCGTCAGCAGCTGTACTCTGGAAACACCATATATTTT. This codes for CASSDRQQLYSGNTIYF. V gene TRBV2 combines with J gene TRBJ1-3; no definite D call. CDR1 is SNHLY and CDR2 is FYNNEI in the germline V gene. This CDR3 is built from 17 residues. Trimming stripped 3 bases from V and 0 bases from J, with 15 bases between. The full variable domain, completed using reference TRBV2 and TRBJ1-3, is EPEVTQTPSHQVTQMGQEVILRCVPISNHLYFYWYRQILGQKVEFLVSFYNNEISEKSEIFDDQFSVERPDGSNFTLKIRSTKLEDSAMYFCASSDRQQLYSGNTIYFGEGSWLTVV.

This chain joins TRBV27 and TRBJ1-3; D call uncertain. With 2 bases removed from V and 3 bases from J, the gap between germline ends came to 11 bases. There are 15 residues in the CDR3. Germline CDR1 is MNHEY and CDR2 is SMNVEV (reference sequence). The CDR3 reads CASSLIEGLGNTIYF. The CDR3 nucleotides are TGTGCCAGCAGTTTAATCGAAGGGCTTGGAAACACCATATATTTT.

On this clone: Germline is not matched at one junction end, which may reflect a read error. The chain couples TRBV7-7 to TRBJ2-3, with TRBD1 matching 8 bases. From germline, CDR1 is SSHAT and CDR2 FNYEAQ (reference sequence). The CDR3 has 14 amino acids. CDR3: CASSLGTGRGTQYF. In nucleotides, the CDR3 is TGTGCTAGCAGCTTAGGGACAGGTCGAGGTACGCAGTATTTT.

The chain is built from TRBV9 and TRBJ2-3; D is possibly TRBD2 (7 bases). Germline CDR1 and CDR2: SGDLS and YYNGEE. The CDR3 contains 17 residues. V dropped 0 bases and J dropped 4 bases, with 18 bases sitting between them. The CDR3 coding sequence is TGTGCCAGCAGCGTAGGATTCGAGGGGGAGGGTCCAGATACGCAGTATTTT. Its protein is CASSVGFEGEGPDTQYF.

The CDR3 loop reads CSVGFGNQPQHF. The CDR3, as DNA: TGCAGCGTTGGATTTGGTAATCAGCCCCAGCATTTT. This rearrangement joins TRBV29-1 to TRBJ1-5; D gene uncertain. V was pared by 4 bases and J by 4 bases, with 8 bases between. The CDR3 consists of 12 residues. CDR1 and CDR2 (germline): SQVTM, ANQGSEA.

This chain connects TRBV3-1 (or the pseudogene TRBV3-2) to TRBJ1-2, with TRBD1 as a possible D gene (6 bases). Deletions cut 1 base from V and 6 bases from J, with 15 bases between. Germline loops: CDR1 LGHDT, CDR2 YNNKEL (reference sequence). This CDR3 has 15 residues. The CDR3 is CASSQALRGGDGYTF. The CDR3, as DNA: TGTGCCAGCAGCCAAGCCCTCAGGGGAGGTGATGGCTACACCTTC.

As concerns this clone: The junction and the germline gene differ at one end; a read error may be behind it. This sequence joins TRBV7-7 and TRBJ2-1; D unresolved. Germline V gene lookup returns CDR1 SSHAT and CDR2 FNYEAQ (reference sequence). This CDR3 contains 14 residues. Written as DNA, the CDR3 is TGTGCTAGCAGCTCCTTAAGCTCCTACAATGAGCAGTTCTTC. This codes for CASSSLSSYNEQFF. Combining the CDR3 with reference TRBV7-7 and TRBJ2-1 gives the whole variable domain GAGVSQSPRYKVTKRGQDVTLRCDPISSHATLYWYQQALGQGPEFLTYFNYEAQPDKSGLPSDRFSAERPEGSISTLTIQRTEQRDSAMYRCASSSLSSYNEQFFGPGTRLTVL.

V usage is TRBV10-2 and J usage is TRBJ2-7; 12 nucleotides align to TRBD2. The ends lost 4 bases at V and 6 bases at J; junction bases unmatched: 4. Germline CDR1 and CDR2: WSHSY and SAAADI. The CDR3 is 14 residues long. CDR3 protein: CASSGTSGEGEQYF. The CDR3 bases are TGCGCCAGCAGTGGGACTAGCGGGGAGGGCGAGCAGTACTTC.